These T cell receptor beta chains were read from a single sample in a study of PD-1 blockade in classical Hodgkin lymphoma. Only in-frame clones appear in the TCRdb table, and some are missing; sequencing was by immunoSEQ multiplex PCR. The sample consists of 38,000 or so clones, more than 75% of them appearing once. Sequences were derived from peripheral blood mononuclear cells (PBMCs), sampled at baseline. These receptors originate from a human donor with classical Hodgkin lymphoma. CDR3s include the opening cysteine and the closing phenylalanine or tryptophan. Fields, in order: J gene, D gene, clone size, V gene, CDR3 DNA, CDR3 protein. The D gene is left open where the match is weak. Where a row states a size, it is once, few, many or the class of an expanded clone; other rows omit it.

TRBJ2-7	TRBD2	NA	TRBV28	TGTGCCAGCAGTGAGCGGGAGGTCCATTACTACGAGCAGTACTTC	CASSEREVHYYEQYF
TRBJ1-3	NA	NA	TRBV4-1	TGCGCCAGCAGCCAAGACCGGGACTCCAGCTCCCTTTTATATTTT	CASSQDRDSSSLLYF
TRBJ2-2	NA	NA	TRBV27	TGTGCCAGCAGTTTACGGGCGAACACCGGGGAGCTGTTTTTT	CASSLRANTGELFF
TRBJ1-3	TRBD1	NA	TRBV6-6	TGTGCCAGCAGATCCCAGGGGGCTGGAAACACCATATATTTT	CASRSQGAGNTIYF
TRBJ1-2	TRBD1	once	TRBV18	TGTGCCAGCTCACCACCGGAAACAGGGGGCGCGTATGGCTACACCTTC	CASSPPETGGAYGYTF
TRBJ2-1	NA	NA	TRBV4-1	TGCGCCAGCAGCCAACCGCTAACAGGGAGCTCCTACAATGAGCAGTTCTTC	CASSQPLTGSSYNEQFF
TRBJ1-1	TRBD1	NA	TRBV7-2	TGTGCCAGCAGCCTTGGAGGGGGCGCGGGCACTGAAGCTTTCTTT	CASSLGGGAGTEAFF
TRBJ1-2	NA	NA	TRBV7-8	TGTGCCAGCAGCTTATCGACGTCGGGCTACACCTTC	CASSLSTSGYTF
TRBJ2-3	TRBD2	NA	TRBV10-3	TGTGCCATCAGTGAGAGGGCGGGAGTGACAGATACGCAGTATTTT	CAISERAGVTDTQYF
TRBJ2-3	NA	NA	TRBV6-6	TGTGCCAGCAGTGGACAGCAGACAGATACGCAGTATTTT	CASSGQQTDTQYF
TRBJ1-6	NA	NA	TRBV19	TGTGCCAGTAGTCGGCCCCTTGCGGCCTATAATTCACCCCTCCACTTT	CASSRPLAAYNSPLHF
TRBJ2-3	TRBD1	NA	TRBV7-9	TGTGCCAGCAGCTTAGGGTCAGGGGGCTATAGCACAGATACGCAGTATTTT	CASSLGSGGYSTDTQYF
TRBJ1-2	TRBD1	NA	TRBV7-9	TGTGCCAGCAGCTTAGACGGGACAGGGTATGGCTACACCTTC	CASSLDGTGYGYTF
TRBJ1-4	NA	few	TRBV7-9	TGTGCCAGCCTGAGGGGGGGCGAGGATGAAAAACTGTTTTTT	CASLRGGEDEKLFF
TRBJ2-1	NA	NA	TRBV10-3	TGTGCCATCACCGAGGGCAATGAGCAGTTCTTC	CAITEGNEQFF
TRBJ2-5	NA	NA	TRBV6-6	TGTGCCAGCAGTTACCGTGAGACCCAGTACTTC	CASSYRETQYF
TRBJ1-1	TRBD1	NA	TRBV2	TGTGCCAGCAGTGAAGGGACAGGGGGGGACACTGAAGCTTTCTTT	CASSEGTGGDTEAFF
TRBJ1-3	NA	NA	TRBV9	TGTGCCAGCAGCGACCAGGGCTCTGGAAACACCATATATTTT	CASSDQGSGNTIYF
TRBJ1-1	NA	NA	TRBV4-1	TGCGCCAGCAGCCAAGAAGTTGGGAGGAACACTGAAGCTTTCTTT	CASSQEVGRNTEAFF
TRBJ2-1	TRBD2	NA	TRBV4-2	TGTGCCAGCAGCCAAGATGGGACGGGAGGGCCTTACAATGAGCAGTTCTTC	CASSQDGTGGPYNEQFF
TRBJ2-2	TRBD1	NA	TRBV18	TGTGCCAGCACCGGACAGGGAGGCCCCGGGGAGCTGTTTTTT	CASTGQGGPGELFF
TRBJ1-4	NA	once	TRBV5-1	TGCGCCAGCAGCTTGGGATTGGTGTGGGCTAATGAAAAACTGTTTTTT	CASSLGLVWANEKLFF
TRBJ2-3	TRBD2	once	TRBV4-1	TGCGCCAGCAGCCAATCTCCCTGGACTAGCGGATACACAGATACGCAGTATTTT	CASSQSPWTSGYTDTQYF
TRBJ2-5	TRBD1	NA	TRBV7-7	TGTGCCAGCAGAGGGACAGGGTATCAAGAGACCCAGTACTTC	CASRGTGYQETQYF
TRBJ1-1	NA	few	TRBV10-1	TGCGCCAGCCCTGAGGAGGGAGAAGGCACTGAAGCTTTCTTT	CASPEEGEGTEAFF
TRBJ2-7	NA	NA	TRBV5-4	TGTGCCAGCAGCTTGGCAGGGTCCTACGAGCAGTACTTC	CASSLAGSYEQYF
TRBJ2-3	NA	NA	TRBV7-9	TGTGCCAGCAGCTTACACCCGCTAGCCTACAGCACAGATACGCAGTATTTT	CASSLHPLAYSTDTQYF
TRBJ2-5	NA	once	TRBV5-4	TGTGCCAGCAGCTTTGACTCCGGGACCCAAGAGACCCAGTACTTC	CASSFDSGTQETQYF
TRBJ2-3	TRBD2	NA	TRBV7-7	TGTGCTAGCAGCTTAGGGCTAGCGGGGAGCACAGATACGCAGTATTTT	CASSLGLAGSTDTQYF
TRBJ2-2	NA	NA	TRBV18	TGTGCCAGCTCACCCGACCCTCAGGGCCTCACCGGGGAGCTGTTTTTT	CASSPDPQGLTGELFF
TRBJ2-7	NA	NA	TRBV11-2	TGTGCCAGCAGCTTAGTACCCATAGGGGCATACGAGCAGTACTTC	CASSLVPIGAYEQYF
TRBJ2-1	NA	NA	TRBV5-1	TGCGCCAGCAGCTCCTCCTATGGGGCCTACAATGAGCAGTTCTTC	CASSSSYGAYNEQFF
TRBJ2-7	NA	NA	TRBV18	TGTGCCAGCTCACCAGGGACGGGGACCTACGAGCAGTACTTC	CASSPGTGTYEQYF
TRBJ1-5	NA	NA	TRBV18	TGTGCCAGCTCACCAGGGGCCCACAGCAATCAGCCCCAGCATTTT	CASSPGAHSNQPQHF
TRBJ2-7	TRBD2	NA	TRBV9	TGTGCCAGCAGCGTAGGACTAGCGGAGACTGCCTACGAGCAGTACTTC	CASSVGLAETAYEQYF
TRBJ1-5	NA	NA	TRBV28	TGTGCCAGCAGTTCAGGGCTTAGCAATCAGCCCCAGCATTTT	CASSSGLSNQPQHF
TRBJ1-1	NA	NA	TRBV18	TGTGCCAGCTCACCCGACAGCTTCGTCACTGAAGCTTTCTTT	CASSPDSFVTEAFF
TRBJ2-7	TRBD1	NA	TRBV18	TGTGCCAGCTCGCTGGACAGGGCGCCTACCTACGAGCAGTACTTC	CASSLDRAPTYEQYF
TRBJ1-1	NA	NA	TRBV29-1	TGCAGCGCCGGAGAGTCGACAGCTACTCCCGGTGAAGCTTTCTTT	CSAGESTATPGEAFF
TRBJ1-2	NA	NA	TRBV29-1	TGCAGCGTTGGAAGGGTGCGTTATGGCTACACCTTC	CSVGRVRYGYTF